The present T cell receptor (beta chain) was sequenced within a study of vaccination and CD4 T cells after COVID-19. Details on this clonotype: No antigen is known for it.

Treatment noted: 10-day PBMC culture with coronavirus spike peptide pools or control peptides (ViraFEST assay). Looked up from germline, CDR1 is DFQATT and CDR2 is SNEGSKA (reference sequence). The CDR3 consists of 14 residues. V lost 1 base, J lost 2 bases, and 4 bases stayed unmatched. The Oncomine TCR Beta short-read assay sequenced DNA from cultured CD4+ T cells. TCRdb re-derived calls from the PCR reads in MiXCR, one entry per CDR3 protein. The sample includes 16,000 or so distinct CDR3 sequences, under 65% seen only once; the top ten take 3% to 4.5%. The sample consisted of CD4+ T cells from blood, cultured in vitro, taken before SARS-CoV-2 vaccination. The TCR comes from a human donor who had recovered from COVID-19. This chain connects TRBV20-1 to TRBJ2-7; TRBD2 agrees at 8 bases. CDR3 in DNA: TGCAGTGCTAGAGTTACTAGCGGTCCCTACGAGCAGTACTTC. Translated, it gives CSARVTSGPYEQYF.